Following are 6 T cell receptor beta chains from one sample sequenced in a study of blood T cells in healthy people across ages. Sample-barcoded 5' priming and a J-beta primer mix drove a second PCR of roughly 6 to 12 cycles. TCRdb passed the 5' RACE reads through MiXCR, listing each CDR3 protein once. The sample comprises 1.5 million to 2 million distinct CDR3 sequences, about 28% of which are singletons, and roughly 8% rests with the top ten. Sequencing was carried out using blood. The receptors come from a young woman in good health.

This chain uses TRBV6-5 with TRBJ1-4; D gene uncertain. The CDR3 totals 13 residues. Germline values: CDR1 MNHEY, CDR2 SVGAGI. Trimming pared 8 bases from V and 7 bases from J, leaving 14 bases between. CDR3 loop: CASGRAGGEKLFF. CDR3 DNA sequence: TGTGCCAGCGGGCGAGCGGGCGGTGAAAAACTGTTTTTT.

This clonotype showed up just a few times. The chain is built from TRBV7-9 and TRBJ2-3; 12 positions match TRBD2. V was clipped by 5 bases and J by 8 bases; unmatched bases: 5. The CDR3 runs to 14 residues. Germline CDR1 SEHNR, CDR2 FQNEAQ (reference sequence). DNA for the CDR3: TGTGCCAGCAGCCCACTAGCGGGAGGCCTTACGCAGTATTTT. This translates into CASSPLAGGLTQYF.

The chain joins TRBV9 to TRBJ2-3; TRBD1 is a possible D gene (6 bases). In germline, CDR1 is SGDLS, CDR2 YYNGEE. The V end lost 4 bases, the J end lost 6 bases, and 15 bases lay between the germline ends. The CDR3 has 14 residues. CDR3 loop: CASSSPDSPDTQYF. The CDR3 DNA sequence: TGTGCCAGCAGCTCCCCGGACAGCCCCGATACGCAGTATTTT.

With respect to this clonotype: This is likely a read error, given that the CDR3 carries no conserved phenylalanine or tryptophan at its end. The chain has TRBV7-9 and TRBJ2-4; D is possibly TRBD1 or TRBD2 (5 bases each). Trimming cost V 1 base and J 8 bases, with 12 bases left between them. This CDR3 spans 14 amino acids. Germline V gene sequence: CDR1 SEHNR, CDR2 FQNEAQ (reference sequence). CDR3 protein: CASSLGDQWDIQYI. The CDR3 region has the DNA TGTGCCAGCAGCTTAGGGGACCAATGGGACATTCAGTACATC.

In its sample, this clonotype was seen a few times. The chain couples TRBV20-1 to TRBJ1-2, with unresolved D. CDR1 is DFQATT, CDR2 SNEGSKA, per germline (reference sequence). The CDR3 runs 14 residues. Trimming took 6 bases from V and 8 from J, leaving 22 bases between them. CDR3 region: CSALGSEFPGGYTF. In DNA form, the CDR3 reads TGCAGTGCCCTGGGATCCGAGTTCCCAGGCGGCTACACCTTC.

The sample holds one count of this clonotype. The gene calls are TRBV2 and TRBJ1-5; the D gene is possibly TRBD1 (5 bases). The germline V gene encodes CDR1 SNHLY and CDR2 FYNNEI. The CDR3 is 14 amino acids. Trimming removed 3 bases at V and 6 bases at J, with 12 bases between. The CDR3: CASSDPGGGQPQHF. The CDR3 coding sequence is TGTGCCAGCAGTGACCCAGGTGGGGGTCAGCCCCAGCATTTT.